A selection of T cell receptor beta chains follows, all from one sample in a study of blood T cell repertoires in COVID-19. TCRdb's copy holds only in-frame clones and misses some; the assay was immunoSEQ multiplex PCR. This sample has about 100,000 clones, with more than 75% found just once. The sequenced sample was peripheral blood. Receptor source: a human donor in a cohort sampled during active COVID-19. Each CDR3 is given with its conserved first and last residue.

V	J	CDR3
TRBV2	TRBJ2-7	CASKLGQGGPYEQYF
TRBV18	TRBJ2-7	CASSPDRVWDEQYF
TRBV3-1/TRBV3-2	TRBJ1-2	CASSQGHTGINYGYTF
TRBV7-9	TRBJ2-1	CASSFARSSYNEQFF
TRBV7-9	TRBJ2-1	CASSLLGQSGNEQFF
TRBV19	TRBJ2-3	CASTRDYYTDTQYF
TRBV9	TRBJ2-3	CASSVEGKKGTQYF
TRBV5-1	TRBJ2-7	CASRQGSSYEQYF
TRBV19	TRBJ2-7	CASSLTGHLSEQYF
TRBV7-2	TRBJ2-7	CAPGGAGAMVYEQYF
TRBV7-9	TRBJ2-1	CASSGDQTRGVEFF
TRBV7-9	TRBJ1-4	CASSLAGVTEKLFF
TRBV11-2	TRBJ2-5	CASSLGSIGGETQYF
TRBV7-6	TRBJ1-4	CASSHGQGGEKLFF
TRBV11-2	TRBJ2-3	CASSLAGTDTQYF
TRBV28	TRBJ2-7	CASSSTGYEQYF
TRBV2	TRBJ2-3	CASSEPRLAQYF
TRBV25-1	TRBJ2-6	CASSDATLSSGGANVLTF
TRBV18	TRBJ2-7	CASSRTGVHEQYF
TRBV5-1	TRBJ1-2	CASSFDSGGSYGYTF
TRBV27	TRBJ2-1	CASGLAGAYNEQFF
TRBV6-6	TRBJ1-6	CASSARTENNSPLHF
TRBV7-8	TRBJ1-6	CASSYRENNSPLHF
TRBV18	TRBJ2-1	CASSTTSNEQFF
TRBV2	TRBJ2-1	CASSTSGRTAEQFF
TRBV6-2/TRBV6-3	TRBJ1-1	CASSRVRVNTEAFF
TRBV7-9	TRBJ1-2	CASSPPPGQFFYGYTF
TRBV5-5	TRBJ2-7	CASSDRRQGVIYEQYF
TRBV30	TRBJ1-4	CAYEAQPNEKLFF
TRBV19	TRBJ2-7	CASSWSGGRYEQYF
TRBV18	TRBJ2-4	CASSPLRGVAKNIQYF
TRBV29-1	TRBJ2-2	CSVEDPFGRGGELFF
TRBV6-6	TRBJ2-5	CASSNSNQETQYF
TRBV19	TRBJ2-1	CASSFRTSANEQFF
TRBV9	TRBJ2-7	CASSRGERNEQYF
TRBV5-1	TRBJ1-1	CASSDTGATTEAFF
TRBV19	TRBJ2-2	CASSIGAVNTGELFF
TRBV21-1	TRBJ1-1	CASSPGGDRNTEAFF
TRBV9	TRBJ2-7	CASSVDPSSYEQYF
TRBV14	TRBJ2-3	CASSQTTDHTDTQYF
TRBV7-2	TRBJ2-1	CASSSRGPNEQFF
TRBV11-3	TRBJ2-3	CASSFSGGDTDTQYF
TRBV6-2/TRBV6-3	TRBJ2-1	CASSYSVAGPNNEQFF
TRBV7-2	TRBJ2-7	CASSRTTYEQYF
TRBV6-5	TRBJ1-1	CASTTGQENTEAFF
TRBV5-6	TRBJ1-2	CASSWWDRPNYGYTF
TRBV12-3/TRBV12-4	TRBJ1-3	CASSSRQANTIYF
TRBV18	TRBJ2-7	CASSPKTNEQYF